This passage covers 20 T cell receptor beta chains from one sample sequenced in a study of early T cells in non-severe SARS-CoV-2 infection. TCRdb re-called the 5' RACE reads with MiXCR, one entry per CDR3 protein. The table lists 65,000 to 95,000 distinct CDR3 sequences, more than 13% of them singletons. The source material was whole blood. These receptors all stem from an adult who was a healthcare worker with PCR-confirmed SARS-CoV-2 infection or an uninfected control (not recorded which).

This clonotype was seen a few times. CDR3 protein: CSVLGFTDTQYF. The CDR3 nucleotides are TGCAGCGTCCTAGGATTCACAGATACGCAGTATTTT. The chain is built from TRBV29-1 and TRBJ2-3; the D is unclear. The CDR3 covers 12 residues. Trimming shortened V by 6 bases and J by 2 bases, and 9 bases separated the two germline ends. Germline V lookup: CDR1 SQVTM, CDR2 ANQGSEA.

The CDR3 sequence: CASSPGQIGNTIYF. DNA for the CDR3: TGCGCCAGCAGCCCCGGACAGATTGGAAACACCATATATTTT. The rearrangement uses TRBV5-1 and TRBJ1-3, with TRBD1 as a possible D gene (6 bases). V lost 4 bases and J lost 3, with 11 bases in between. The CDR3 is made up of 14 amino acids. Germline values: CDR1 SGHRS, CDR2 YFSETQ.

This clonotype is classed as medium-sized. The chain employs TRBV29-1 and TRBJ2-7; D gene uncertain. This CDR3 is 12 amino acids long. Trimming removed 6 bases from V and 2 bases from J, with 11 bases in between. In germline, CDR1 is SQVTM, CDR2 ANQGSEA. CDR3 nucleotides: TGCAGCGTCGGAGACGGACCCTACGAGCAGTACTTC. Amino acids: CSVGDGPYEQYF.

This rearrangement joins TRBV29-1 to TRBJ2-3; D not resolved. V was cut by 6 bases and J by 4 bases, with 17 bases left in between. CDR3 length: 14 residues. Germline V lookup: CDR1 SQVTM, CDR2 ANQGSEA. The CDR3 DNA reads as TGCAGCGTGACTTGGTTACTCGTTGCAGATACGCAGTATTTT. Its translation: CSVTWLLVADTQYF.

CDR3 nucleotide sequence: TGTGCCAGCAGTCCGCCCCGACAGGCCCAAAATCAGCCCCAGCATTTT. This translates into CASSPPRQAQNQPQHF. The rearrangement links TRBV28 to TRBJ1-5; D possibly corresponds to TRBD1 (6 bases). From germline, CDR1 is MDHEN and CDR2 SYDVKM. CDR3 length: 16 amino acids. Trimming removed 5 bases from V and 4 bases from J, with 18 bases in between.

This clonotype has more than one count but fewer than ten. This chain connects TRBV9 to TRBJ1-3; D unclear. The CDR3 extends over 16 amino acids. Trimming took off 0 bases at V and 1 base at J, with 11 bases between the two ends. From germline, CDR1 is SGDLS and CDR2 YYNGEE. Here the CDR3 DNA reads TGTGCCAGCAGCGTAGATATGGGGATATCTGGAAACACCATATATTTT. Amino acid sequence: CASSVDMGISGNTIYF.

The rearrangement uses TRBV29-1 and TRBJ1-1, with TRBD1 identical over 8 bases. The CDR3 length is 14 residues. The V and J ends lost 5 bases and 1 base, in that order; junction bases with no gene match: 6. The V gene's germline CDR1 is SQVTM and CDR2 ANQGSEA. In DNA, the CDR3 is TGCAGCGTTATCCCGACAGGGGCGAACACTGAAGCTTTCTTT. This gives the protein CSVIPTGANTEAFF.

The genes are TRBV5-1 and TRBJ2-1; 7 nucleotides line up with TRBD2. Germline CDR1 reads SGHRS; CDR2 reads YFSETQ. Unmatched junction bases numbered 7, after V lost 0 bases and J lost 7 bases. The CDR3 runs 15 residues. DNA of the CDR3: TGCGCCAGCAGCTTGGAGTGGGGGGGTTTTAATGAGCAGTTCTTC. Translation gives CASSLEWGGFNEQFF.

The chain combines TRBV29-1 with TRBJ2-7; maybe TRBD2 (6 bases). This CDR3 has 13 amino acids. Trimming removed 7 bases at V and 1 base at J, with 14 bases between. CDR1 and CDR2 (germline): SQVTM, ANQGSEA. CDR3 bases: TGCAGCGCATGGGACTCTGTATCCTACGAGCAGTACTTC. Its protein is CSAWDSVSYEQYF.

This clonotype was seen many times. J is TRBJ1-5 and V is TRBV5-6; D uncertain. The germline V gene encodes CDR1 SGHDT and CDR2 YYEEEE. The CDR3 loop spans 16 amino acids. Trimming removed 3 bases at V and 1 base at J, with 14 bases between. The CDR3, as DNA: TGTGCCAGCAGCTCTTCTCCGGGCCCGAGCAATCAGCCCCAGCATTTT. This codes for CASSSSPGPSNQPQHF. The variable domain in full, completed from reference TRBV5-6 and TRBJ1-5, reads DAGVTQSPTHLIKTRGQQVTLRCSPKSGHDTVSWYQQALGQGPQFIFQYYEEEERQRGNFPDRFSGHQFPNYSSELNVNALLLGDSALYLCASSSSPGPSNQPQHFGDGTRLSIL.

In nucleotides, the CDR3 is TGTGCCAGCAGTTACGGACCGGGGGTGAGCTCCTACGAGCAGTACTTC. Translating it yields CASSYGPGVSSYEQYF. The chain has TRBV6-2 or TRBV6-3 and TRBJ2-7; possibly TRBD2 for D (6 bases). The V end was cut by 2 bases, the J end by 0 bases, with 14 bases between. This CDR3 contains 16 residues. Germline V gene sequence: CDR1 MNHEY, CDR2 SVGEGT.

This sequence joins TRBV2 and TRBJ2-7; TRBD1 agrees at 7 bases. The germline V gene has CDR1 SNHLY and CDR2 FYNNEI. This CDR3 contains 15 residues. Losses at the gene ends were 3 bases for V and 2 bases for J; bases not matched to a gene: 7. The CDR3 region is CASSEVDRTAYEQYF. For the CDR3, the DNA is TGTGCCAGCAGTGAGGTGGACAGGACAGCCTACGAGCAGTACTTC.

Ten or more counts support this clonotype. The chain combines TRBV6-2 or TRBV6-3 with TRBJ2-3; 16 bases are shared with TRBD2. The germline gives CDR1 MNHEY, CDR2 SVGEGT. CDR3 size: 17 residues. Unmatched junction bases numbered 5, after V lost 6 bases and J lost 2 bases. CDR3 sequence (DNA): TGTGCCAGCAGCTCCGGGACTAGCGGGGGGGCCACAGATACGCAGTATTTT. Encoded protein: CASSSGTSGGATDTQYF.

This clonotype came up a few times. The chain joins TRBV6-1 to TRBJ2-7; weak D call: TRBD2 (7 bases). The germline gives CDR1 MNHNS, CDR2 SASEGT. The CDR3 spans 11 residues. V lost 4 bases and J 13 bases, leaving 14 bases between the germline ends. Written as DNA, the CDR3 is TGTGCCAGCAGTGTTGGGGGGGCTTATTACTTC. Amino acids: CASSVGGAYYF.

The chain couples TRBV7-3 to TRBJ1-1; D is undetermined. The CDR3 loop spans 14 amino acids. V was clipped by 2 bases and J by 1 base, with 8 bases between them. The germline gives CDR1 SGHTA, CDR2 FQGTGA. This CDR3 is CASSLRGENTEAFF. In DNA, the CDR3 is TGTGCCAGCAGCTTACGTGGGGAGAACACTGAAGCTTTCTTT.

This clonotype came up many times. The chain joins TRBV20-1 to TRBJ2-7; D is ambiguous. This CDR3 is 13 amino acids long. Trimming took 4 bases from V and 0 from J, leaving 10 bases between them. Germline CDR1 reads DFQATT; CDR2 reads SNEGSKA (reference sequence). The CDR3 loop reads CSAIVVPSYEQYF. CDR3 bases: TGCAGTGCTATAGTCGTCCCCTCCTACGAGCAGTACTTC.

This clonotype was seen many times. The V gene is TRBV3-1, the J gene TRBJ1-5, with a weak D call TRBD1 (5 bases). The V gene lost 0 bases and the J gene lost 7 bases, with 16 bases spanning the gap. CDR1 and CDR2 from the germline V gene are LGHDT and YNNKEL (reference sequence). This CDR3 has 16 residues. The CDR3 DNA sequence: TGTGCCAGCAGCCAAGATTTTCGGGGCGCAGGGCAGCCCCAGCATTTT. Amino acids: CASSQDFRGAGQPQHF.

The chain combines TRBV28 with TRBJ2-7, with D perhaps given as TRBD1 or TRBD2 (5 bases each). Germline CDR1 reads MDHEN; CDR2 reads SYDVKM. V was clipped by 2 bases and J by 2 bases, with 7 bases between them. There are 13 residues in the CDR3. CDR3 loop: CASSLGTPYEQYF. Here the CDR3 DNA reads TGTGCCAGCAGTTTAGGGACCCCCTACGAGCAGTACTTC.

A remark on this clonotype: The junction differs from germline at one of its ends, possibly a read error. The chain is built from TRBV20-1 and TRBJ1-2, with a weak D call TRBD1 (5 bases). The germline gives CDR1 DFQATT, CDR2 SNEGSKA (reference sequence). The CDR3 consists of 15 residues. In nucleotides, the CDR3 is TGCAGTGCTACCCCCGCGTCGGGGACGGAGGGTGGCTACTCCTTC. Its translation: CSATPASGTEGGYSF.

This clonotype was detected a few times. The V and J genes are TRBV3-1 and TRBJ2-7; 9 nucleotides line up with TRBD1. This CDR3 has 16 amino acids. Looked up from germline, CDR1 is LGHDT and CDR2 is YNNKEL (reference sequence). The junction had 6 bases not matched to a gene; V was cut back by 1 base and J by 2 bases. The CDR3 DNA sequence: TGTGCCAGCAGCCAAGGGAAGAGACAGGGGGCCTACGAGCAGTACTTC. Translated, it gives CASSQGKRQGAYEQYF.